The source of this T cell receptor beta chain is a study of Graves' ophthalmopathy and Graves' hyperthyroidism. Looking at the study overall: The collection of peripheral blood took place at initial diagnosis, before any treatment. Study-wide points: Blood also carried most expanded thyroid clonotypes exceeding 0.001 frequency.

CDR3 length equals 15 residues. The V end lost 3 bases, the J end lost 2 bases, and 12 bases lay between the germline ends. In regard to this clonotype: The antigen is undetermined.

Ophthalmopathy not arising within 18 months of follow-up defined hyperthyroidism as stable. As the template, RNA transcripts were used to amplify TCR beta CDR3 regions. First-round RT-PCR with HTBI primers preceded a second-round multiplex PCR. TCRdb redid the calling of the multiplex PCR reads with MiXCR, one entry per CDR3 protein. Of 500,000 to 700,000 distinct CDR3 sequences in the sample, 22% were seen once. The chain combines TRBV12-3 or TRBV12-4 with TRBJ2-3; D not certain. The sequenced material came from peripheral blood. This sequence was found in a woman under 30 with stable Graves' hyperthyroidism. Some clones in this sample may be carry-over from other donors' samples. The CDR3, as DNA: TGTGCCAGCAGTTTTGCTCGGCAACTCACAGATACGCAGTATTTT. Protein product: CASSFARQLTDTQYF.